The source of this T cell receptor (beta chain) is a study of blood T cells in healthy people across ages. Regarding this clonotype: Its antigen is not identified.

Broader study findings: When one million T cells were used, diversity estimates were thought to be underestimates.

A second 7 to 11 cycle PCR used barcoded and J-beta primers. Every cDNA molecule carried a tag from a template-switch adaptor bearing 12 random nucleotides. TCRdb reprocessed the 5' RACE reads via MiXCR and lists one record per CDR3 protein. In the table there are about 800,000 distinct CDR3 sequences, 20% to 30% of which are singletons. The ends were cut back, 0 bases at V and 0 bases at J, with 11 bases in the middle. The CDR3 consists of 15 residues. Germline loops: CDR1 DFQATT, CDR2 SNEGSKA (reference sequence). This same sample was also part of a study on T cells of mothers and their children. From that study: A few healthy Caucasian mothers and their six children donated.

The TCR comes from a boy younger than 18 in good health. Sequencing was done on a sample of blood. The chain employs TRBV20-1 and TRBJ1-1; D might be TRBD1 (5 bases). The CDR3: CSARDYGAMNTEAFF. CDR3 coding DNA: TGCAGTGCTAGAGATTATGGGGCGATGAACACTGAAGCTTTCTTT.